One and the same sample provided the 8 T cell receptor beta chains below, sequenced in a study of cytomegalovirus exposure and HLA in healthy donors (TCRdb year 2017). Library method: the immunoSEQ multiplex PCR assay. Here the immuneACCESS table is served through TCRdb, limited to in-frame sequences with V and J called. Missing clones are a known gap in these copies; in checked studies unresolved V genes cover under half, and the rest lacks a known reason. A total of around 65,000 clones appear in this sample, about 92% of them only once. Clones ranked in the top ten supply approximately 5.3% of the sample. Sequenced sample: PBMCs. The origin of the receptors is a man aged 18 to 30 in good health and CMV-seropositive.

V and J are TRBV27 and TRBJ1-5; TRBD1 matches at 7 bases. The V gene's germline CDR1 is MNHEY and CDR2 SMNVEV (reference sequence). V was pared by 3 bases and J by 5 bases, with 7 bases of the junction left unmatched. CDR3 length equals 15 residues. CDR3 coding DNA: TGTGCCAGCAGTTTTACCACAGGGGTAGATCAGCCCCAGCATTTT. Translation gives CASSFTTGVDQPQHF.

This rearrangement joins TRBV6-5 to TRBJ2-5; 12 nucleotides line up with TRBD2. CDR1 and CDR2 from the germline V gene are MNHEY and SVGAGI. The CDR3 extends over 15 amino acids. The junction had 6 bases not matched to a gene; V was cut back by 6 bases and J by 4 bases. In nucleotides, the CDR3 is TGTGCCAGCAGCAGACTAGCGGGAGTGGGAGAGACCCAGTACTTC. This gives the protein CASSRLAGVGETQYF.

V gene TRBV4-1 combines with J gene TRBJ2-3; tentative D call: TRBD1 (6 bases). Trimming left V 2 bases short and J 6 bases short, with 12 bases between. This CDR3 comprises 14 residues. Germline V gene data show CDR1 as MGHRA and CDR2 as YSYEKL. CDR3 bases: TGCGCCAGCAGCCAATCCACTCAGGGGGATACGCAGTATTTT. Residues: CASSQSTQGDTQYF.

The chain carries TRBV28 and TRBJ2-7, with 13 nucleotides matching TRBD2. The germline V gene encodes CDR1 MDHEN and CDR2 SYDVKM. This CDR3 has 17 amino acids. V was clipped by 0 bases and J by 6 bases; unmatched bases: 8. The CDR3 bases are TGTGCCAGCAGTTTATGGGTACTAGCGGGAGGGCCGGGCGAGCAGTACTTC. The encoded protein is CASSLWVLAGGPGEQYF.

The chain joins TRBV7-3 to TRBJ2-1, with D unresolved. The CDR3 is made up of 14 amino acids. Per the germline V gene, CDR1 is SGHTA and CDR2 is FQGTGA. With 5 bases removed from V and 5 bases from J, the gap between germline ends came to 13 bases. The CDR3 sequence is CASSLLARDNEQFF. CDR3 bases: TGTGCCAGCAGCCTCTTAGCCCGGGACAATGAGCAGTTCTTC.

This chain uses TRBV28 with TRBJ2-1; D call uncertain. V lost 4 bases and J lost 3, with 13 bases in between. Per germline, CDR1 MDHEN and CDR2 SYDVKM. CDR3 length: 15 amino acids. CDR3: CASSSHRGNYNEQFF. In DNA, the CDR3 is TGTGCCAGCAGTTCCCATCGCGGAAACTACAATGAGCAGTTCTTC.

This chain connects TRBV25-1 to TRBJ2-1, with TRBD2 matching 9 bases. Germline trimming cut 7 bases from V and 9 bases from J; bases unmatched to any gene: 7. Germline assignment: CDR1 MGHDK and CDR2 SYGVNS. This CDR3 spans 13 amino acids. The CDR3 bases are TGTGCCAGCAAGCGGGGGGCCATCGGTGAGCAGTTCTTC. It is translated as CASKRGAIGEQFF.

The chain employs TRBV6-5 and TRBJ1-4, with a possible D match to TRBD1 (6 bases). The CDR3 consists of 14 residues. Trimming shortened V by 5 bases and J by 8 bases, and 15 bases separated the two germline ends. Germline V gene sequence: CDR1 MNHEY, CDR2 SVGAGI. CDR3 residues: CASSLNGRGEKLFF. CDR3 sequence (DNA): TGTGCCAGCAGTCTGAACGGAAGGGGGGAAAAACTGTTTTTT.